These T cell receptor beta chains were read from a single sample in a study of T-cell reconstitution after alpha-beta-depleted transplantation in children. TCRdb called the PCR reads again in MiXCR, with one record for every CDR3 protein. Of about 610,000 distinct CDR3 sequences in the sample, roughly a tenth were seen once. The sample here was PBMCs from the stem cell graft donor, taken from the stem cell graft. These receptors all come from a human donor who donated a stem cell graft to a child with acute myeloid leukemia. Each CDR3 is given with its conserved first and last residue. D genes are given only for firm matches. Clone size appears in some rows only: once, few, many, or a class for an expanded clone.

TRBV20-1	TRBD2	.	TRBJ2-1	TGCAGTGCTAGAGAGTCTAGCGGGAGGATCTCCTACAATGAGCAGTTCTTC	CSARESSGRISYNEQFF
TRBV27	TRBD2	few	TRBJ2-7	TGTGCCAGCAGTACGGGACTAGCGGAAAGGGGATTTTCCTACGAGCAGTACTTC	CASSTGLAERGFSYEQYF
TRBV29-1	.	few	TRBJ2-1	TGCAGCGTCCTGACAGGCAAGTACAATGAGCAGTTCTTC	CSVLTGKYNEQFF
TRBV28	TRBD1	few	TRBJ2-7	TGTGCCAGCAGGGGGACAGGGACCGACTACGAGCAGTACTTC	CASRGTGTDYEQYF
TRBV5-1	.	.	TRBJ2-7	TGCGCCAGCAGCTTGGAAGCACGCTCCTCCTACGAGCAGTACTTC	CASSLEARSSYEQYF
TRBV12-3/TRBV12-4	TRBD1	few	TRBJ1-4	TGTGCCAGCAGTTTTTGGTCGGGACAGGCTGAAAAACTGTTTTTT	CASSFWSGQAEKLFF
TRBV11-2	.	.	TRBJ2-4	TGTGCCAGCAGCCGGAGAGGGGACTTAGATCTAGCCAAAAACATTCAGTACTTC	CASSRRGDLDLAKNIQYF
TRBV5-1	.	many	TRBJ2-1	TGCGCCAGCCACGAGCTGAATGAGCAGTTCTTC	CASHELNEQFF
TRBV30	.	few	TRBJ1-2	TGTGCCTGGAGTGTCTCTCGGATAACTGGCTATGGCTACACCTTC	CAWSVSRITGYGYTF
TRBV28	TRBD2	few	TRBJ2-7	TGTGCCAGTTTTCGACTAGCGGGCCTTACCTACGAGCAGTACTTC	CASFRLAGLTYEQYF
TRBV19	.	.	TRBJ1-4	TGTGCCAGTAGTATGGGGCGGCAGGCAAATGAAAAACTGTTTTTT	CASSMGRQANEKLFF
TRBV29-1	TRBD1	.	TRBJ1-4	TGCAGCGTGGGGACAGATAATGAAAAACTGTTTTTT	CSVGTDNEKLFF
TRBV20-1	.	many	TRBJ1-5	TGCAGTGTACACGGGGTGGGGGAGGTGTTAGGTGGTCAGCCCCAGCATTTT	CSVHGVGEVLGGQPQHF
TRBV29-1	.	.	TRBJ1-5	TGCAGCGTGAAGGGGGAGGAGCAGCCCCAGCATTTT	CSVKGEEQPQHF
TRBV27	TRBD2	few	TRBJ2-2	TGTGCCAGCACCTATACTAGCGGGACGGTCACCGGGGAGCTGTTTTTT	CASTYTSGTVTGELFF
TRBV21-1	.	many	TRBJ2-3	TGTGCCAGCAGCAAAGGGGACGCAGATACGCAGTATTTT	CASSKGDADTQYF
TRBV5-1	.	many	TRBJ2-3	TGCGCCAGCAGGGGCGGGAGCACAGATACGCAGTATTTT	CASRGGSTDTQYF
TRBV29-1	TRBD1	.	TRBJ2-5	TGCAGCGGTGGGGACAGACAAGAGACCCAGTACTTC	CSGGDRQETQYF
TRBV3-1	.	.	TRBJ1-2	TGTGCCAGCAGCCCGCAGGTACAGATCTATGGCTACACCTTC	CASSPQVQIYGYTF
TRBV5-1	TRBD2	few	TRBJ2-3	TGCGCCAGCAGCCAAATCTTAGCGGGGAGCACAGATACGCAGTATTTT	CASSQILAGSTDTQYF
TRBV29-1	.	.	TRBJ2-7	TGCAGCGTTGTGGCCATCTCCTACGAGCAGTACTTC	CSVVAISYEQYF
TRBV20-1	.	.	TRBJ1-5	TGCAGTGTTGGATTTGGCACCGTTAGCAATCAGCCCCAGCATTTT	CSVGFGTVSNQPQHF
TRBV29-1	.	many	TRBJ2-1	TGCAGCGTCCTATGGCGTACAACTGATGAGCAGTTCTTC	CSVLWRTTDEQFF
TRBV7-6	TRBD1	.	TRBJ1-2	TGTGCCAGCAGCTTAGGGGGGACAGGGGGTCGCTATGGCTACACCTTC	CASSLGGTGGRYGYTF
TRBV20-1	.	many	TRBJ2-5	TGCAGTGCTCCCCTTGCGGGTGGGGAGACCCAGTACTTC	CSAPLAGGETQYF
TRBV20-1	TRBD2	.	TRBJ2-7	TGCAGTGCTACTGCGACCGAGGGAGGGCACCACGAGCAGTACTTC	CSATATEGGHHEQYF
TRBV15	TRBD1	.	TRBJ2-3	TGTGCCACCAGCAGAGATCAGGGGGTGGGCACAGATACGCAGTATTTT	CATSRDQGVGTDTQYF